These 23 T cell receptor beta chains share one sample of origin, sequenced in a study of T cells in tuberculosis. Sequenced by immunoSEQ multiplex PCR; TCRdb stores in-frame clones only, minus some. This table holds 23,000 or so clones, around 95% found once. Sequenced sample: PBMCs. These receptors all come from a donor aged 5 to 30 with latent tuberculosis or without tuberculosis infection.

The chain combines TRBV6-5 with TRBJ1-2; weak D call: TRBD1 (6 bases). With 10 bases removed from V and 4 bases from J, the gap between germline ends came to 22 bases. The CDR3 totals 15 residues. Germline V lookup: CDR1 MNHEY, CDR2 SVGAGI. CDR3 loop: CATRRIGGSGYGYTF. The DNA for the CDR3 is TGTGCCACCCGAAGGATAGGGGGTTCGGGCTATGGCTACACCTTC.

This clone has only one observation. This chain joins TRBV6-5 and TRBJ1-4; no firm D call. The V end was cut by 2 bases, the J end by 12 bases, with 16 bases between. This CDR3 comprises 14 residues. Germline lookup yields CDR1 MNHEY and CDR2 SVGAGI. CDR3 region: CASSYRPGGRELFF. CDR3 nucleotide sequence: TGTGCCAGCAGTTACCGACCAGGAGGGCGGGAACTGTTTTTT.

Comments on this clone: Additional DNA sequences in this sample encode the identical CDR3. The chain's CDR3 is CASSQDYLNEQFF. DNA for the CDR3: TGCGCCAGCAGCCAAGACTACCTCAATGAGCAGTTCTTC. V usage is TRBV4-1 and J usage is TRBJ2-1, with no clear D. Germline V gene lookup returns CDR1 MGHRA and CDR2 YSYEKL. The CDR3 has 13 residues. V lost 0 bases, J lost 6 bases, and 6 bases lay in between.

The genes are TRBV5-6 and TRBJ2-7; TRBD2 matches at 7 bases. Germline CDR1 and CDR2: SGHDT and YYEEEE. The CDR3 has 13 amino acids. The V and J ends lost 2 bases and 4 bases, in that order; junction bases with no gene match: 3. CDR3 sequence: CASSFPAGYEQYV. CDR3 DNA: TGTGCCAGCAGCTTTCCAGCGGGATACGAGCAGTACGTC.

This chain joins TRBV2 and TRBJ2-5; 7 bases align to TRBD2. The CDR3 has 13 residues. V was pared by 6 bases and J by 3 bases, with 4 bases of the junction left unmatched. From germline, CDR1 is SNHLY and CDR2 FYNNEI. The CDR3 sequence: CASRALAEETQYF. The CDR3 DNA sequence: TGTGCCAGCAGGGCCCTAGCGGAAGAGACCCAGTACTTC.

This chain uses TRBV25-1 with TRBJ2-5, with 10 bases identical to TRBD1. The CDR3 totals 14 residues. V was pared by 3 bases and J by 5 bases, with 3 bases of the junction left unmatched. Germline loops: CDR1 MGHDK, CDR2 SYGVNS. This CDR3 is CASSETGGLETQYF. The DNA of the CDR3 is TGTGCCAGCAGTGAGACAGGGGGCCTGGAGACCCAGTACTTC.

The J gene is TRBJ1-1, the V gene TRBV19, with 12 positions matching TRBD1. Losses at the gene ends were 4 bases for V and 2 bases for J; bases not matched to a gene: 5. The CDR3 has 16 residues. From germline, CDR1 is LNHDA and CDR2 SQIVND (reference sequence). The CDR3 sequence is CASSRKGTGGNTEAFF. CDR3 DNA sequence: TGTGCCAGTAGTAGAAAGGGGACAGGGGGCAACACTGAAGCTTTCTTT.

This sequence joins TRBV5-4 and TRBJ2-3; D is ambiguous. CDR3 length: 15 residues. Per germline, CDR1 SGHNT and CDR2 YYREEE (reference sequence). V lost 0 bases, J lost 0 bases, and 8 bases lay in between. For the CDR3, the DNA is TGTGCCAGCAGCTTGGGACTGGCGAGCACAGATACGCAGTATTTT. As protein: CASSLGLASTDTQYF.

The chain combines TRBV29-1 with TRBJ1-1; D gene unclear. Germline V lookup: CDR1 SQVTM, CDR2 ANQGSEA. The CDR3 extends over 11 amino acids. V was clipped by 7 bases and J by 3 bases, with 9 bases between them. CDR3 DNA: TGCAGCGGTTTCCGGGACACTGAAGCTTTCTTT. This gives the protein CSGFRDTEAFF.

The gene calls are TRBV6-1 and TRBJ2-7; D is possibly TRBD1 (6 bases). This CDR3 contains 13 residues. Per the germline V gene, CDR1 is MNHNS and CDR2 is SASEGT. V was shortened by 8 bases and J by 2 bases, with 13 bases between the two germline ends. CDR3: CASRPQGTYEQYF. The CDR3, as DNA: TGTGCCAGCCGACCGCAGGGGACCTACGAGCAGTACTTC.

Here the CDR3 DNA reads TGCGCCAGCAGCTTGGGCGTCAACACAGATACGCAGTATTTT. Translation gives CASSLGVNTDTQYF. The genes are TRBV5-1 and TRBJ2-3; D unresolved. Trimming took 0 bases from V and 2 from J, leaving 7 bases between them. Germline V gene data show CDR1 as SGHRS and CDR2 as YFSETQ. This CDR3 region has 14 residues. The variable domain in full, with the rest retrieved from reference TRBV5-1 and TRBJ2-3, is KAGVTQTPRYLIKTRGQQVTLSCSPISGHRSVSWYQQTPGQGLQFLFEYFSETQRNKGNFPGRFSGRQFSNSRSEMNVSTLELGDSALYLCASSLGVNTDTQYFGPGTRLTVL.

The CDR3 sequence: CASNMGLAGTGELFF. The CDR3 DNA sequence: TGTGCCAGCAATATGGGGCTAGCGGGCACCGGGGAGCTGTTTTTT. J is TRBJ2-2 and V is TRBV9, with 8 bases identical to TRBD2. Per germline, CDR1 SGDLS and CDR2 YYNGEE. This CDR3 is built from 15 residues. V shed 6 bases, J shed 4 bases, and the junction held 8 bases outside the gene matches.

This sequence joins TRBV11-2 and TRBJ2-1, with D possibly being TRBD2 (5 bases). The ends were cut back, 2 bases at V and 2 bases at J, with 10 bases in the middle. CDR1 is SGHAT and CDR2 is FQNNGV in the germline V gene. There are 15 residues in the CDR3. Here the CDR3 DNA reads TGTGCCAGCAGCTTATCGGCGGGTACCTACAATGAGCAGTTCTTC. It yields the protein CASSLSAGTYNEQFF.

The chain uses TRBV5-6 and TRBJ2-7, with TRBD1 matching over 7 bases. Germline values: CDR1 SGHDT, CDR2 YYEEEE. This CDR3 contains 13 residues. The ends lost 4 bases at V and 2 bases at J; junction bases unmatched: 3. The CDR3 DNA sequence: TGTGCCAGCAGCGTCGGGACAGCCTACGAGCAGTACGTC. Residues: CASSVGTAYEQYV.

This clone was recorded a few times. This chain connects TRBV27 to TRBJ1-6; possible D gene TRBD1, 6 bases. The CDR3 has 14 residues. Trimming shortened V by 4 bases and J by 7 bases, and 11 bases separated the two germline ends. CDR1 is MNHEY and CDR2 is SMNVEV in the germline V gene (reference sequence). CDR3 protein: CASSWRTANSPLHF. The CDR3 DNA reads TGTGCCAGCAGTTGGCGGACAGCCAATTCACCCCTCCACTTT.

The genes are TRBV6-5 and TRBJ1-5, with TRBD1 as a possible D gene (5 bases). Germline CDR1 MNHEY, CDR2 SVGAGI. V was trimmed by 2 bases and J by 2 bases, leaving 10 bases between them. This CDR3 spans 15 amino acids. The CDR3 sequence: CASSYGATGNQPQHF. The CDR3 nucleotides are TGTGCCAGCAGTTACGGTGCGACAGGCAATCAGCCCCAGCATTTT.

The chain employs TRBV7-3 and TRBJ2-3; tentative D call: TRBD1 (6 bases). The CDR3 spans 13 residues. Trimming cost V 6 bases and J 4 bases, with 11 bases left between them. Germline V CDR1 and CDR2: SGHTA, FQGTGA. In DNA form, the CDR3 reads TGTGCCAGCAGTCCTACAGGGTCAGATACGCAGTATTTT. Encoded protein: CASSPTGSDTQYF.

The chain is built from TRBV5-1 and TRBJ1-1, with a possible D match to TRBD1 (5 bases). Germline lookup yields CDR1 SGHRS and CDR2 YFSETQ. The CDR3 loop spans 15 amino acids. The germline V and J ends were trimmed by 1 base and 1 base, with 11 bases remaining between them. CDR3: CASSLYSGQNTEAFF. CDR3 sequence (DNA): TGCGCCAGCAGCTTGTATTCCGGACAGAACACTGAAGCTTTCTTT.

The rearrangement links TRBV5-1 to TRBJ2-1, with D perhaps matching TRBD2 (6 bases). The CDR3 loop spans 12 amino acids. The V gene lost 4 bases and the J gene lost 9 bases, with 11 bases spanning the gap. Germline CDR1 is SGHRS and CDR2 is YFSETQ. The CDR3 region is CASSGTSTEQFF. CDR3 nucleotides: TGCGCCAGCAGCGGAACTAGCACTGAGCAGTTCTTC. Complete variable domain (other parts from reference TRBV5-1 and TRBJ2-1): KAGVTQTPRYLIKTRGQQVTLSCSPISGHRSVSWYQQTPGQGLQFLFEYFSETQRNKGNFPGRFSGRQFSNSRSEMNVSTLELGDSALYLCASSGTSTEQFFGPGTRLTVL.

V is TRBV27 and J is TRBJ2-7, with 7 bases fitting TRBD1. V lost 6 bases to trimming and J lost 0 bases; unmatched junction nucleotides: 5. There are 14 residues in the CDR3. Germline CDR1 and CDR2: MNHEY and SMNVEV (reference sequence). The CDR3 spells CASSRTGHSYEQYF. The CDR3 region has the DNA TGTGCCAGCAGCCGGACAGGCCACTCCTACGAGCAGTACTTC.

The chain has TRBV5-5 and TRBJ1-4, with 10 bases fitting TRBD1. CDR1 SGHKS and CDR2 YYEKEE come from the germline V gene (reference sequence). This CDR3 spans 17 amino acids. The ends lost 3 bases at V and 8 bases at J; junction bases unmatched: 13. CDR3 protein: CASSSTGTGVQREKLFF. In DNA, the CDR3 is TGTGCCAGCAGCTCGACCGGGACAGGGGTCCAAAGGGAAAAACTGTTTTTT.

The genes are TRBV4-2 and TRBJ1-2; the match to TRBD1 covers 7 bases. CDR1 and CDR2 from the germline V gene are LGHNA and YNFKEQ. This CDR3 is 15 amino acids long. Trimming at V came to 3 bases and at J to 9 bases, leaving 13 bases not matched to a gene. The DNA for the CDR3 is TGTGCCAGCAGCCATCCTACGGGGCAGGGGGTGAGCTACACCTTC. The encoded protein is CASSHPTGQGVSYTF.

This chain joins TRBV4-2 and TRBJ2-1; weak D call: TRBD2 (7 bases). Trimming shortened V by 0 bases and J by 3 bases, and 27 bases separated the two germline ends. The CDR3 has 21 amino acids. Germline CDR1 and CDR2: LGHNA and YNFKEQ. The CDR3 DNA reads TGTGCCAGCAGCCAAGACGCCCCTCAAGTCGGTGGGGGGGCCGACTACAATGAGCAGTTCTTC. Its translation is CASSQDAPQVGGGADYNEQFF.